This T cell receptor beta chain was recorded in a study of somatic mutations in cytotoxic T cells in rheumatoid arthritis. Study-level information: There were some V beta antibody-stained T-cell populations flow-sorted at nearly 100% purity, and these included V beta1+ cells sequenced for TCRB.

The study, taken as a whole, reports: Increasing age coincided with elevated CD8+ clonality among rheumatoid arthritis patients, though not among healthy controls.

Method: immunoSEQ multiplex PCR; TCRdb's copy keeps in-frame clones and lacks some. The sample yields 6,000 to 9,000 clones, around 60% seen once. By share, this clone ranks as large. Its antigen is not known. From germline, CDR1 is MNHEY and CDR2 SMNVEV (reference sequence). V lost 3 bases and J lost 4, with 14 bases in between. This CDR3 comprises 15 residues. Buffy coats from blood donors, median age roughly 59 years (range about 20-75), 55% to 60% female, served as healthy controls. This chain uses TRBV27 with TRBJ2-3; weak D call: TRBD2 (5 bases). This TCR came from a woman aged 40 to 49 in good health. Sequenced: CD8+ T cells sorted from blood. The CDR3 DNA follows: TGTGCCAGCAGTTTTTACCCCCTAGCATCAGATACGCAGTATTTT. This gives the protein CASSFYPLASDTQYF.